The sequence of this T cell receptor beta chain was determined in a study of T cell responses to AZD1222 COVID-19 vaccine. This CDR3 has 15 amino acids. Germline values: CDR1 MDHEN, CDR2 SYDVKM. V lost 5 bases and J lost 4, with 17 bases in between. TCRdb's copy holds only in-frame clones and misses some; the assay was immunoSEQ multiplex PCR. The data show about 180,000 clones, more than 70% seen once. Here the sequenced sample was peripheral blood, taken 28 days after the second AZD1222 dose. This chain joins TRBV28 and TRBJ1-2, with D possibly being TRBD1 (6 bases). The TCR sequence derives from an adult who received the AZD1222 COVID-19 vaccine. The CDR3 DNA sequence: TGTGCCAGCAGTCCAGGCCAGGGGCGACTCTATGGCTACACCTTC. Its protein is CASSPGQGRLYGYTF.